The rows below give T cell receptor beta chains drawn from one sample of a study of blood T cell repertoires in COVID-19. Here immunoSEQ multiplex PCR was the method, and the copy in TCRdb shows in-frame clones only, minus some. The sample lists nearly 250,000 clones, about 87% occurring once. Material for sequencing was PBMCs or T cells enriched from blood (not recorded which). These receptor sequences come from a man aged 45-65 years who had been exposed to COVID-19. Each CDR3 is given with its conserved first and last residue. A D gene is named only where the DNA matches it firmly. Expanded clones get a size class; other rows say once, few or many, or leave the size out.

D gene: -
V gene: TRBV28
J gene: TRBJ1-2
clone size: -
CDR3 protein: CASSSGGFDYGYTF
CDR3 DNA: TGTGCCAGCAGTTCTGGAGGGTTTGACTATGGCTACACCTTC

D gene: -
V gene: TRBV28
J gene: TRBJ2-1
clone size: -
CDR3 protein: CASSFYPGEQFF
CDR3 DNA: TGTGCCAGCAGTTTTTACCCAGGGGAGCAGTTCTTC

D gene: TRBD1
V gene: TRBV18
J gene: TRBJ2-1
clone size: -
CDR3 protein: CASSPLTGGNNEQFF
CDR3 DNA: TGTGCCAGCTCACCACTAACAGGGGGCAACAATGAGCAGTTCTTC

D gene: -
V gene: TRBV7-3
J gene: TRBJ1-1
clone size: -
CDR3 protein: CASSLYSSPFGEAFF
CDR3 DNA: TGTGCCAGCAGCCTATACAGCAGCCCCTTTGGTGAAGCTTTCTTT

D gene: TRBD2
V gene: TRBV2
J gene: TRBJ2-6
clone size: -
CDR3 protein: CASSDTSGGISGANVLTF
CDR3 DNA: TGTGCCAGCAGTGACACTAGCGGGGGAATCTCTGGGGCCAACGTCCTGACTTTC

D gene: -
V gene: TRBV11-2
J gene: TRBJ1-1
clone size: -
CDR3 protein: CASSLAWGPPEAFF
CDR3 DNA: TGTGCCAGCAGCTTAGCATGGGGCCCCCCTGAAGCTTTCTTT

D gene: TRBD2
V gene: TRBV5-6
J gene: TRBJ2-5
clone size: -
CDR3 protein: CASSSGRAGETQYF
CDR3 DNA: TGTGCCAGCAGCAGCGGGAGGGCCGGAGAGACCCAGTACTTC

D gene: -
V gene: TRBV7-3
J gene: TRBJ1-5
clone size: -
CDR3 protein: CASSLSVSGVQHF
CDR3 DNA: TGTGCCAGCAGCTTATCGGTTTCGGGGGTGCAGCATTTT

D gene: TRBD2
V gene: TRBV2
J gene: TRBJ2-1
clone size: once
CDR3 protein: CASRGDRAGTSGRRAHNEQFF
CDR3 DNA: TGTGCCAGCAGGGGGGACAGAGCCGGGACTAGCGGGAGGCGCGCACACAATGAGCAGTTCTTC

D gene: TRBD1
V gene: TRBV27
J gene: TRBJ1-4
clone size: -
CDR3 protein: CASSPGQGVSEKLFF
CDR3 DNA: TGTGCCAGCAGCCCAGGACAGGGGGTTAGTGAAAAACTGTTTTTT

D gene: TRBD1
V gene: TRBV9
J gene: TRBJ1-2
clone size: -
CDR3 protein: CASSVGQGDGYTF
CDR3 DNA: TGTGCCAGCAGCGTTGGACAGGGGGACGGCTACACCTTC

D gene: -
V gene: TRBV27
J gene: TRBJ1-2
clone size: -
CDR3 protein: CASSTRTLYGYTF
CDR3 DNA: TGTGCCAGCAGTACTAGGACGCTCTATGGCTACACCTTC

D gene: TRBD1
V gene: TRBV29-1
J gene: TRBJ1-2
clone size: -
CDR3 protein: CSVELPGQVSGLANYGYTF
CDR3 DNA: TGCAGCGTTGAATTACCGGGACAGGTCTCGGGCTTAGCTAACTATGGCTACACCTTC

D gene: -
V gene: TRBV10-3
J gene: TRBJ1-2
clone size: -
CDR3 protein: CAIQGLLNYGYTF
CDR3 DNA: TGTGCCATACAGGGATTACTAAACTATGGCTACACCTTC

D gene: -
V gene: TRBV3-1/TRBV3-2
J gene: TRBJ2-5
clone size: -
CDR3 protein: CASSLTGGAQYF
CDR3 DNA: TGTGCCAGCAGCCTTACGGGGGGCGCCCAGTACTTC

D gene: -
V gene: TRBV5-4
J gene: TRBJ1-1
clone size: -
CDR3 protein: CASSLFGRGAEAFF
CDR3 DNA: TGTGCCAGCAGCTTGTTCGGCAGGGGAGCTGAAGCTTTCTTT

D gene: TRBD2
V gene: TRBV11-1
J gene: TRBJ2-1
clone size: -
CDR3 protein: CASSLRGGNEQFF
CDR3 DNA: TGTGCCAGCAGCTTACGGGGGGGGAATGAGCAGTTCTTC

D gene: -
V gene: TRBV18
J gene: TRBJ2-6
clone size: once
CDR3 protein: CASSPVSGANVLTF
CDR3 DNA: TGTGCCAGCTCACCCGTATCTGGGGCCAACGTCCTGACTTTC

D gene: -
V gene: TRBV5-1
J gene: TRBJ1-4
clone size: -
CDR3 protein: CASSVRDSATNEKLFF
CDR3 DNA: TGCGCCAGCAGCGTGCGGGACTCCGCAACTAATGAAAAACTGTTTTTT

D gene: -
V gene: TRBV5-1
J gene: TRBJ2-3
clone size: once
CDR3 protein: CASSLSLAGGDTQYF
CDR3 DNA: TGCGCCAGCAGCTTATCACTAGCAGGGGGGGATACGCAGTATTTT

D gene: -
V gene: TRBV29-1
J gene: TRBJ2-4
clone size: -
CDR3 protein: CSVAFLAKNIQYF
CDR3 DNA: TGCAGCGTTGCGTTCCTAGCCAAAAACATTCAGTACTTC

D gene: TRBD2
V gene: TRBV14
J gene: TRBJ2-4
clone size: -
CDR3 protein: CASSQDFGQRGIAKNIQYF
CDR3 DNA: TGTGCCAGCAGCCAAGACTTCGGCCAGCGGGGAATAGCCAAAAACATTCAGTACTTC

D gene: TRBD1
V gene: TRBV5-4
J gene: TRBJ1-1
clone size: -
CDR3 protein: CASSRGQGMNTEAFF
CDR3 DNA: TGTGCCAGCAGCCGGGGACAGGGAATGAACACTGAAGCTTTCTTT

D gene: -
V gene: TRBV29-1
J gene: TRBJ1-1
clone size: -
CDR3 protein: CSVEGPGLPFGEAFF
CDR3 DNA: TGCAGCGTTGAGGGACCGGGACTGCCTTTTGGTGAAGCTTTCTTT

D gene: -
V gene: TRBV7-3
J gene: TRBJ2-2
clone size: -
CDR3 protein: CASSLSLSTGELFF
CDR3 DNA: TGTGCCAGCAGCTTAAGCTTGAGCACCGGGGAGCTGTTTTTT

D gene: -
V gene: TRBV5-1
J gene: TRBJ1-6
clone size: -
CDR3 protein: CASSLAQRRNSPLHF
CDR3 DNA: TGCGCCAGCAGCTTGGCCCAACGTAGAAATTCACCCCTCCACTTT

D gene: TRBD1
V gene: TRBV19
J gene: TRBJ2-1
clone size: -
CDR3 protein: CASRRQGARYNEQFF
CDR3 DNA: TGTGCCAGTAGGAGACAGGGGGCGAGGTACAATGAGCAGTTCTTC

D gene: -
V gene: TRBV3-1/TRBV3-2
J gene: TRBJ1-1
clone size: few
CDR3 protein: CASSQAGQGFTEAFF
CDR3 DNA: TGTGCCAGCAGCCAAGCCGGCCAGGGGTTCACTGAAGCTTTCTTT

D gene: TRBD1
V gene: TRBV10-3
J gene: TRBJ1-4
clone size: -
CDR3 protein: CAISAGTGRATNEKLFF
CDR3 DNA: TGTGCCATCAGTGCCGGGACAGGGAGGGCAACTAATGAAAAACTGTTTTTT

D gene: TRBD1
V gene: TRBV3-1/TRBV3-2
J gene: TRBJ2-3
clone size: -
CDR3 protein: CASSQGDRDRYF
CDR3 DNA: TGTGCCAGCAGCCAAGGAGACAGGGATCGGTATTTT

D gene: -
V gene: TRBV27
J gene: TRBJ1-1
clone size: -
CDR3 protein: CASSLGWGLNTEAFF
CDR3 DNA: TGTGCCAGCAGTTTAGGGTGGGGCCTGAACACTGAAGCTTTCTTT

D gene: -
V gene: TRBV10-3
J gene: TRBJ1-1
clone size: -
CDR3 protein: CAINGQLNTEAFF
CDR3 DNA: TGTGCCATCAACGGACAACTGAACACTGAAGCTTTCTTT

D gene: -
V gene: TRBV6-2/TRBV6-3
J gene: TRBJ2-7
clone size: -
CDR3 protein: CASSNRVYEQYF
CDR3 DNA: TGTGCCAGCAGCAACAGGGTTTACGAGCAGTACTTC

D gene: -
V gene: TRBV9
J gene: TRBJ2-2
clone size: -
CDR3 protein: CASSVGGLNTGELFF
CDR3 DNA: TGTGCCAGCAGCGTTGGGGGGTTAAACACCGGGGAGCTGTTTTTT

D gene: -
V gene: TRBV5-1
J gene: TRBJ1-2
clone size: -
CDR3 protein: CASSPGHKNNYGYTF
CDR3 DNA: TGCGCCAGCAGCCCGGGACATAAAAATAACTATGGCTACACCTTC

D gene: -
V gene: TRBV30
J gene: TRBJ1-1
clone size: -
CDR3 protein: CAWSPRTDEAFF
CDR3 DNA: TGTGCCTGGAGCCCACGGACAGATGAAGCTTTCTTT

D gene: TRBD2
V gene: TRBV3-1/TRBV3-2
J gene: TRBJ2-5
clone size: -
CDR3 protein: CASGGLAGVQETQYF
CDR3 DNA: TGTGCCAGCGGGGGACTAGCGGGGGTCCAAGAGACCCAGTACTTC

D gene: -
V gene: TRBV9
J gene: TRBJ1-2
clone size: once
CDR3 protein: CASSPDTYGYTF
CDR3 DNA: TGTGCCAGCAGCCCTGACACCTATGGCTACACCTTC

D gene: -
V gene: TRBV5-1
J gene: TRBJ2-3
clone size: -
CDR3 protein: CASSLAYSTDTQYF
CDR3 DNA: TGCGCCAGCAGCTTGGCCTACTCCACAGATACGCAGTATTTT

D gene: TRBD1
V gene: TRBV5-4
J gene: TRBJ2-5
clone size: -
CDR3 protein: CASSARTGKETQYF
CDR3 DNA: TGTGCCAGCAGCGCCCGGACAGGGAAAGAGACCCAGTACTTC

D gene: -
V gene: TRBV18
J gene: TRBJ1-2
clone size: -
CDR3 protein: CASSPDSNGGYTF
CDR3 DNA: TGTGCCAGCTCACCAGACTCTAACGGTGGCTACACCTTC

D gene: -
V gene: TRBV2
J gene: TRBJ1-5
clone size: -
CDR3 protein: CASTLSEVMNQPQHF
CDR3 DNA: TGTGCCAGCACCCTCTCAGAGGTGATGAATCAGCCCCAGCATTTT